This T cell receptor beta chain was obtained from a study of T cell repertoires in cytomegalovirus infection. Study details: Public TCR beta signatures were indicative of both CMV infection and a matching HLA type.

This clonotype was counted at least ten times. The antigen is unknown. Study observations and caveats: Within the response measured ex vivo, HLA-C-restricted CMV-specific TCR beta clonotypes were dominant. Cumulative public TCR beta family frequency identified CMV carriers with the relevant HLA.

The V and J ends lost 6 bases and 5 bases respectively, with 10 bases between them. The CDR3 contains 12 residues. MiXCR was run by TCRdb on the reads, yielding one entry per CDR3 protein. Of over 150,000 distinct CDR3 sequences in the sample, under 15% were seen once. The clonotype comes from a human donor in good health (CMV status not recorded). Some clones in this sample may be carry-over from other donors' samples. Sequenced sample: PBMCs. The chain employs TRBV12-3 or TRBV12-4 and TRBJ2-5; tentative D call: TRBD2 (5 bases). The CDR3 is CASRTGWETQYF. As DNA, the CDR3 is TGTGCCAGCAGAACGGGGTGGGAGACCCAGTACTTC.